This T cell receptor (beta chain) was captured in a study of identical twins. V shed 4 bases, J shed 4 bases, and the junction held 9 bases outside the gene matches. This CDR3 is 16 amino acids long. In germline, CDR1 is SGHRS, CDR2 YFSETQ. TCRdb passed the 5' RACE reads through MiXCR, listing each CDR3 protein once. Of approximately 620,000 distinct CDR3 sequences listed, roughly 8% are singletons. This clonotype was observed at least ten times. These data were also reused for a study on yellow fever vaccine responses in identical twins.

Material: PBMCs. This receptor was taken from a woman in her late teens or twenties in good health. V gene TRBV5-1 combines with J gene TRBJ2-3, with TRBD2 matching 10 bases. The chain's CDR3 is CASSPLTSGLPDTQYF. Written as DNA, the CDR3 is TGCGCCAGCAGCCCATTGACTAGCGGGCTACCAGATACGCAGTATTTT.